What follows is one T cell receptor (beta chain) and its context. Per germline, CDR1 LNHDA and CDR2 SQIVND (reference sequence). Trimming took 6 bases from V and 5 from J; bases not matched to a gene: 10. The CDR3 consists of 15 residues. This specimen comes from a study of blood T cell repertoires in COVID-19. Sequencing was performed with immunoSEQ multiplex PCR; in TCRdb, only in-frame clones are kept and a portion is missing. This sample has fewer than 300,000 clones, with less than 85% found just once. The chain joins TRBV19 to TRBJ2-7; 10 bases agree with TRBD1. Sample: peripheral blood. The TCR originated in a woman under 30 with acute or convalescent COVID-19. The CDR3 region is CASSNRRTGGDEQYF. The CDR3 DNA sequence: TGTGCCAGTAGCAACCGAAGGACAGGGGGGGACGAGCAGTACTTC.